This passage covers 30 T cell receptor beta chains from one sample sequenced in a study of early T cells in non-severe SARS-CoV-2 infection. TCRdb itself ran the 5' RACE reads through MiXCR, one entry per CDR3 protein. The sample has almost 30,000 distinct CDR3 sequences, approximately 5.4% seen once. Sample: whole blood. The receptors derive from an adult who was a healthcare worker with PCR-confirmed SARS-CoV-2 infection or an uninfected control (not recorded which).

Many counts were recorded for this clonotype. The rearrangement uses TRBV20-1 and TRBJ1-6; D uncertain. V shed 3 bases and J shed 9 bases, with 18 bases lying between them. The CDR3 spans 15 residues. The germline gives CDR1 DFQATT, CDR2 SNEGSKA (reference sequence). DNA for the CDR3: TGCAGTGCTAGTCCTGGACGGCTTTTGGGTTCACCCCTCCACTTT. Residues: CSASPGRLLGSPLHF.

Only a few counts were recorded for this clonotype. The rearrangement joins TRBV7-8 to TRBJ1-4, with 7 bases matching TRBD1. CDR3 size: 12 residues. The J segment lost 10 bases and the V segment lost 5 bases, leaving 4 bases of the junction unmatched. CDR1 and CDR2 from the germline V gene are SGHVS and FQNEAQ. The CDR3 here is CASSLQGGKLFF. The CDR3 DNA follows: TGTGCCAGCAGCCTCCAGGGGGGAAAACTGTTTTTT.

This clonotype was seen only a few times. The CDR3 is CSARGRDSPYEQYF. CDR3 sequence (DNA): TGCAGTGCTCGCGGGAGGGACAGTCCCTACGAGCAGTACTTC. J is TRBJ2-7 and V is TRBV20-1; TRBD2 agrees at 9 bases. This CDR3 has 14 residues. V lost 5 bases and J lost 2; bases outside the gene matches: 7. The germline CDR1 and CDR2 sequences are DFQATT and SNEGSKA (reference sequence).

This clonotype was recorded a few times. V gene TRBV5-5 combines with J gene TRBJ2-3; D is ambiguous. The CDR3 is made up of 15 amino acids. Germline V lookup: CDR1 SGHKS, CDR2 YYEKEE (reference sequence). The V and J ends lost 0 bases and 3 bases respectively, with 11 bases between them. CDR3 DNA sequence: TGTGCCAGCAGCTTGGATAGGGTTAGAACAGATACGCAGTATTTT. Translated: CASSLDRVRTDTQYF.

This clonotype appeared many times. The chain combines TRBV10-2 with TRBJ2-7; the match to TRBD1 covers 7 bases. The CDR3 totals 12 residues. Germline V gene sequence: CDR1 WSHSY, CDR2 SAAADI. V lost 6 bases and J lost 5; bases outside the gene matches: 4. The DNA of the CDR3 is TGCGCCAGCAGCGCGACAGGGAACGAGCAGTACTTC. This translates into CASSATGNEQYF.

This clonotype was detected many times. The gene calls are TRBV7-2 and TRBJ2-1; D gene unclear. This CDR3 is 15 amino acids long. Per germline, CDR1 SGHTA and CDR2 FQGNSA. V was trimmed by 5 bases and J by 5 bases, leaving 16 bases between them. The CDR3 region is CASSQWSQPNNEQFF. The DNA of the CDR3 is TGTGCCAGCAGCCAGTGGTCACAGCCCAACAATGAGCAGTTCTTC.

This clonotype was seen at least ten times. The chain joins TRBV20-1 to TRBJ2-3, with D perhaps TRBD2 (6 bases). From germline, CDR1 is DFQATT and CDR2 SNEGSKA (reference sequence). CDR3 length: 16 amino acids. V was shortened by 1 base and J by 4 bases, with 18 bases between the two germline ends. CDR3 in DNA: TGCAGTGCTAGAGTCCCTGTTGGGGGGACCGCAGATACGCAGTATTTT. Residues: CSARVPVGGTADTQYF.

This clonotype appeared many times. The chain employs TRBV4-2 and TRBJ2-1, with D possibly TRBD2 on 5 matching bases. The CDR3 sequence is 15 residues long. Trimming left V 0 bases short and J 12 bases short, with 18 bases between. CDR1 and CDR2 from the germline V gene are LGHNA and YNFKEQ. This CDR3 reads CASSQDRASSLWQFF. In DNA form, the CDR3 reads TGTGCCAGCAGCCAAGATAGAGCTAGCAGCCTATGGCAGTTCTTC.

This clonotype has at least ten counts. The chain uses TRBV7-9 and TRBJ2-7, with TRBD1 identical over 7 bases. The CDR3 runs 15 residues. Germline CDR1 reads SEHNR; CDR2 reads FQNEAQ (reference sequence). V lost 4 bases to trimming and J lost 5 bases; unmatched junction nucleotides: 11. CDR3 protein: CASSSRGQGLDEQYF. As DNA, the CDR3 is TGTGCCAGCAGCTCAAGGGGGCAGGGGTTGGACGAGCAGTACTTC.

This clonotype turned up a few times. The genes are TRBV7-6 and TRBJ2-5; TRBD1 aligns across 8 bases. The CDR3 length is 15 residues. Germline trimming cut 5 bases from V and 1 base from J; bases unmatched to any gene: 6. Per germline, CDR1 SGHVS and CDR2 FNYEAQ. In DNA form, the CDR3 reads TGTGCCAGCAGCGCAGGGGGCTGGTCCCAAGAGACCCAGTACTTC. Its protein product is CASSAGGWSQETQYF. The entire variable domain, with the rest obtained from reference TRBV7-6 and TRBJ2-5, is as follows: GAGVSQSPRYKVTKRGQDVALRCDPISGHVSLYWYRQALGQGPEFLTYFNYEAQQDKSGLPNDRFSAERPEGSISTLTIQRTEQRDSAMYRCASSAGGWSQETQYFGPGTRLLVL.

This clonotype was picked up many times. This chain connects TRBV11-2 to TRBJ2-7; the match to TRBD1 covers 9 bases. V was clipped by 5 bases and J by 7 bases; unmatched bases: 6. Germline lookup yields CDR1 SGHAT and CDR2 FQNNGV. The CDR3 loop spans 13 amino acids. CDR3 region: CASSRQGGGEQYF. Here the CDR3 DNA reads TGTGCCAGCAGCAGACAGGGGGGAGGGGAGCAGTACTTC.

V is TRBV7-7 and J is TRBJ2-2, with D perhaps matching TRBD2 (6 bases). Germline V CDR1 and CDR2: SSHAT, FNYEAQ (reference sequence). This CDR3 spans 15 amino acids. Trimming left V 5 bases short and J 0 bases short, with 10 bases between. The CDR3 is CASSPSGSNTGELFF. In nucleotides, the CDR3 is TGTGCCAGCAGCCCAAGCGGGTCGAACACCGGGGAGCTGTTTTTT.

This clonotype was seen repeatedly, ten times or more. The gene calls are TRBV14 and TRBJ2-3, with 10 bases identical to TRBD1. This CDR3 has 19 amino acids. CDR1 and CDR2 (germline): SGHDN, FVKESK. The junction had 13 bases not matched to a gene; V was cut back by 3 bases and J by 1 base. CDR3 protein: CASSQSHALGTGGTDTQYF. The DNA for the CDR3 is TGTGCCAGCAGCCAGAGTCACGCGCTTGGGACAGGGGGCACAGATACGCAGTATTTT.

This clonotype was seen at least ten times. V usage is TRBV11-1 and J usage is TRBJ2-2; tentatively, D is TRBD2 (7 bases). CDR3 length equals 16 residues. CDR1 SGHAT and CDR2 FQDESV come from the germline V gene (reference sequence). V was pared by 5 bases and J by 1 base, with 14 bases between. CDR3 DNA sequence: TGTGCCAGCAGCAGAAGCGGGACATTGAACACCGGGGAGCTGTTTTTT. Amino acid sequence: CASSRSGTLNTGELFF. The whole variable domain, filled in from reference TRBV11-1 and TRBJ2-2, reads EAEVAQSPRYKITEKSQAVAFWCDPISGHATLYWYRQILGQGPELLVQFQDESVVDDSQLPKDRFSAERLKGVDSTLKIQPAELGDSAMYLCASSRSGTLNTGELFFGEGSRLTVL.

There are many counts of this clonotype. The rearrangement uses TRBV20-1 and TRBJ2-2; 7 nucleotides align to TRBD1. Germline loops: CDR1 DFQATT, CDR2 SNEGSKA (reference sequence). The CDR3 is made up of 16 amino acids. The J segment lost 7 bases and the V segment lost 0 bases, leaving 11 bases of the junction unmatched. The CDR3 reads CSARDQATGSFGELFF. The DNA for the CDR3 is TGCAGTGCTAGAGATCAGGCGACAGGGTCTTTCGGGGAGCTGTTTTTT.

This clonotype was detected only a few times. The CDR3, as DNA: TGTGCCAGCGCGGGACAGGGGGCATTACGTATCACTGAAGCTTTCTTT. Translating it yields CASAGQGALRITEAFF. The chain couples TRBV6-6 to TRBJ1-1; 12 positions agree with TRBD1. The CDR3 runs 16 residues. The germline CDR1 and CDR2 sequences are MNHNY and SVGAGI (reference sequence). The V gene end was trimmed by 8 bases and the J gene end by 4 bases; junction bases not matched to a gene: 11.

The chain joins TRBV14 to TRBJ1-1, with TRBD1 identical over 8 bases. Trimming took 8 bases from V and 5 from J; bases not matched to a gene: 7. Germline CDR1 reads SGHDN; CDR2 reads FVKESK. The CDR3 consists of 13 residues. The CDR3 loop reads CASRGQGRTEAFF. In DNA, the CDR3 is TGTGCCAGCCGTGGACAGGGAAGGACTGAAGCTTTCTTT.

The sample holds many counts of this clonotype. The CDR3 sequence: CASSLAWDRRNNEQFF. The CDR3 DNA reads TGCGCCAGCAGCTTGGCTTGGGACAGGCGTAACAATGAGCAGTTCTTC. V is TRBV5-1 and J is TRBJ2-1, with TRBD1 matching over 8 bases. Germline V gene data show CDR1 as SGHRS and CDR2 as YFSETQ. CDR3 size: 16 residues. Trimming at V came to 0 bases and at J to 5 bases, leaving 7 bases not matched to a gene.

This clonotype came up many times. V usage is TRBV28 and J usage is TRBJ2-7; D might be TRBD1 (7 bases). Germline CDR1 and CDR2: MDHEN and SYDVKM. The length of the CDR3 is 13 residues. Trimming shortened V by 10 bases and J by 0 bases, and 13 bases separated the two germline ends. In DNA, the CDR3 is TGTGCCACCCAGGGGGGTTCCTCCTACGAGCAGTACTTC. Translated, it gives CATQGGSSYEQYF.

The table lists this clonotype with many counts. At one boundary the junction diverges from the germline segment, which might be a read error. V is TRBV20-1 and J is TRBJ2-1; no definite D call. Germline CDR1 and CDR2: DFQATT and SNEGSKA (reference sequence). There are 11 residues in the CDR3. This CDR3 reads CSAIVYSEQFF. The CDR3 nucleotides read TGCAGTGCTATAGTCTACAGTGAGCAGTTCTTC.

This sequence joins TRBV12-3 or TRBV12-4 and TRBJ1-2; D is undetermined. This CDR3 spans 13 amino acids. V lost 6 bases to trimming and J lost 4 bases, with 12 bases between them. The CDR3 region has the DNA TGTGCCAGCAGCCCGCCCTGGGGCTATGGCTACACCTTC. Its translation: CASSPPWGYGYTF.

This clonotype was detected ten times or more. V is TRBV6-6 and J is TRBJ2-5, with 8 bases fitting TRBD1. V was pared by 7 bases and J by 6 bases, with 10 bases of the junction left unmatched. Germline loops: CDR1 MNHNY, CDR2 SVGAGI (reference sequence). The length of the CDR3 is 14 residues. Here the CDR3 reads CASIDGQGRKTQYF. The CDR3 DNA is TGTGCCAGCATCGACGGACAGGGTAGAAAGACCCAGTACTTC.

The chain joins TRBV2 to TRBJ1-5; D uncertain. The CDR3 is 11 amino acids. The V gene's germline CDR1 is SNHLY and CDR2 FYNNEI. V was shortened by 6 bases and J by 6 bases, with 6 bases between the two germline ends. The CDR3 DNA follows: TGTGCCAGCAGCGATTCTCAGCCCCAGCATTTT. Protein product: CASSDSQPQHF.

There are many counts of this clonotype. The chain carries TRBV2 and TRBJ2-7; no firm D call. The length of the CDR3 is 12 residues. In germline, CDR1 is SNHLY, CDR2 FYNNEI. Trimming took off 7 bases at V and 3 bases at J, with 10 bases between the two ends. CDR3 nucleotides: TGTGCCAGCATCGGCACCCGCTACGAGCAGTACTTC. Translated: CASIGTRYEQYF.

This clonotype was seen repeatedly, ten times or more. This chain links TRBV12-3 or TRBV12-4 with TRBJ2-3; 9 bases map to TRBD2. The ends lost 6 bases at V and 4 bases at J; junction bases unmatched: 5. This CDR3 is 14 amino acids long. The chain's CDR3 is CASSSSGGADTQYF. The CDR3 DNA reads as TGTGCCAGCAGCAGTAGCGGGGGTGCAGATACGCAGTATTTT.

Relative to its sample, this clonotype is medium-sized. V is TRBV28 and J is TRBJ1-1; unclear D gene. Germline V gene data show CDR1 as MDHEN and CDR2 as SYDVKM. Trimming took 7 bases from V and 0 from J, leaving 9 bases between them. The CDR3 spans 13 residues. The CDR3: CASKVVLNTEAFF. The CDR3 DNA sequence: TGTGCCAGCAAGGTCGTCCTGAACACTGAAGCTTTCTTT.

In its sample, this clonotype was seen many times. The V and J genes are TRBV27 and TRBJ2-5; 9 nucleotides line up with TRBD1. Germline lookup yields CDR1 MNHEY and CDR2 SMNVEV (reference sequence). The CDR3 is 15 amino acids. The V segment lost 6 bases and the J segment 2 bases; nucleotides outside the gene matches: 7. The CDR3 spells CASRGTGTAQETQYF. Here the CDR3 DNA reads TGTGCCAGCAGGGGGACAGGGACCGCTCAAGAGACCCAGTACTTC.

This clonotype was seen at least ten times. The J gene is TRBJ2-7, the V gene TRBV20-1; D not resolved. Deletions cut 6 bases from V and 0 bases from J, with 9 bases between. The CDR3 extends over 12 amino acids. Germline values: CDR1 DFQATT, CDR2 SNEGSKA (reference sequence). CDR3 DNA: TGCAGTGCGACCCTCAGCTCCTACGAGCAGTACTTC. It yields the protein CSATLSSYEQYF.

This clonotype was observed at least ten times. Its ends do not fully match the called genes, so a read error is possible. This chain uses TRBV7-2 with TRBJ1-3; D not resolved. CDR1 is SGHTA and CDR2 is FQGNSA in the germline V gene. This CDR3 contains 13 residues. CDR3 loop: CASSNPTRPTVYF. The CDR3 DNA reads as TGTGCCAGCAGCAATCCGACACGACCCACCGTATATTTT.

V and J are TRBV7-2 and TRBJ2-7; 15 bases align to TRBD2. This CDR3 region has 17 residues. Trimming cost V 5 bases and J 9 bases; bases outside gene matches: 14. Germline-derived CDR1 and CDR2 are SGHTA and FQGNSA. CDR3 DNA: TGTGCCAGCAGCCTCCGTGTCCCGGGACTAGCGGGAGGACGGCAGTACTTC. This translates into CASSLRVPGLAGGRQYF.